The TCR beta chain described here comes from a study of post-analysis software for immune sequencing data. Study information: The study covered relapsing-remitting, secondary progressive and progressive-relapsing courses of multiple sclerosis.

Every TCR beta cDNA library bore unique molecular identifiers. T cells numbering roughly 1 to 10 million yielded cDNA molecules that totaled roughly 500,000. MiXCR was run by TCRdb on the PCR reads, yielding one entry per CDR3 protein. The repertoire includes some 370,000 distinct CDR3 sequences, roughly 36% of them detected once, and 13% sits in the top ten. To note about this clonotype: Antigen: not known.

Study observations and caveats: Clustering by F measure revealed strong co-clustering among samples prepared together in one batch. Significantly lower normalized Chao1 diversity was seen in multiple sclerosis patients than in controls.

The sequence derives from a girl aged 5-17 years with multiple sclerosis. Source material: blood.

Here the CDR3 reads CASSVDRLKEQFF. CDR3 DNA sequence: TGCGCCAGCAGCGTTGACAGGCTTAAGGAGCAGTTCTTC. V usage is TRBV5-1 and J usage is TRBJ2-1, with D maybe TRBD1 (6 bases). Looked up from germline, CDR1 is SGHRS and CDR2 is YFSETQ. This CDR3 contains 13 residues. The germline V and J ends were trimmed by 4 bases and 10 bases, with 15 bases remaining between them.